The sequence of this TCR beta chain was determined in a study of human T cells and chemical hapten exposure. About the study: Patients had diphenylcyclopropenone applied to the scalp weekly throughout the roughly 23-week study.

Within the library, unique molecular identifiers were attached to each individual cDNA molecule. As handled by the study authors: From approximately 20,000 to 700,000 TCRs were found per sample, with a median of approximately 92,000. TCRdb re-called the RACE reads with MiXCR, one entry per CDR3 protein. The V and J calls were determined by TCRdb, not by the authors. The sample contains hundreds of thousands of distinct CDR3 sequences, 6% to 7% of which appear only once. In germline, CDR1 is DFQATT, CDR2 SNEGSKA (reference sequence). The CDR3 contains 8 residues. In this sample, this clonotype turned up a few times. Time point noted: patch test 2, 6 weeks after DPC sensitization. As for treatment: therapeutic diphenylcyclopropenone sensitization with weekly scalp DPC. Every patch test was put on after a blood sample was taken.

This clonotype was sampled from a woman younger than 30 with alopecia areata. Some clones in this sample may be carry-over from other donors' samples. Sequenced material: whole blood, taken in connection with sensitization to the hapten diphenylcyclopropenone (DPC). V is TRBV20-1 and J is TRBJ2-1; D not resolved. The CDR3 nucleotides read TGCGTATACAATGAGCAGTTCTTC. Translation: CVYNEQFF.